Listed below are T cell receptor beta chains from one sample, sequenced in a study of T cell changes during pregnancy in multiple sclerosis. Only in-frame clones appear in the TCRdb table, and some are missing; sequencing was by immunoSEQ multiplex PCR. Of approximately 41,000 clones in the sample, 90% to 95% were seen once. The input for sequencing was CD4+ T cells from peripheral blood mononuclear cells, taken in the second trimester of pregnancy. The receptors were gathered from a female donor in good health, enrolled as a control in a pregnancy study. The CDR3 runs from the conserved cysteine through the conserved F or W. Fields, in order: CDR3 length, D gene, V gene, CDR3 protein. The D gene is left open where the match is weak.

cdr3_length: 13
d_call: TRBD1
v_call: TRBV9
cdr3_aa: CASSVGQGNGYTF

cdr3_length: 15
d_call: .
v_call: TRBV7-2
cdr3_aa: CASSTGQSTNSPLHF

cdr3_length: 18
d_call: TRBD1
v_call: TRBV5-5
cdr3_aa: CASSPTGATFGSNQPQHF

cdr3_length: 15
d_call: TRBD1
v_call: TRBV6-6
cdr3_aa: CASRRQGSRNTEAFF

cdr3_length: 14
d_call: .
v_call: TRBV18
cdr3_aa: CASSPPERVSGYTF

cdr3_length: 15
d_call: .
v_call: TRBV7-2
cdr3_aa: CASSLVPGGNQPQHF

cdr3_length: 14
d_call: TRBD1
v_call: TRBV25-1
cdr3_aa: CASSHRGSTDTQYF

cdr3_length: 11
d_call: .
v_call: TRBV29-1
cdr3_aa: CSVARTDTQYF

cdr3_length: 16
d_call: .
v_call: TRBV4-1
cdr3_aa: CASSEGQNLYQETQYF

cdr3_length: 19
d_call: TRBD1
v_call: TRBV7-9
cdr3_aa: CASSPQEAWGTGGNSPLHF

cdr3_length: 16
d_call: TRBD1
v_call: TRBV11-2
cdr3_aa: CASSLGLGGGGYGYTF

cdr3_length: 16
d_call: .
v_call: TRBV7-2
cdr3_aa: CASSALNGENTGELFF

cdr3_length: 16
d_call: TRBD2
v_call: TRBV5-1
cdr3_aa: CASSPGTSGVKETQYF

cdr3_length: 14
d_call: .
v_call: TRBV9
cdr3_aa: CASSVDRTATEQYF

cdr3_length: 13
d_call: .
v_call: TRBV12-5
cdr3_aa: CASGLVGGDTQYF

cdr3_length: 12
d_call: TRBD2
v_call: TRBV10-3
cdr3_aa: CAIALAGNEQFF

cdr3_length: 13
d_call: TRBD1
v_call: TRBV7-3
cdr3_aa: CASSLTGTGGYTF

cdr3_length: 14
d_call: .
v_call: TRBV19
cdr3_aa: CASRQQGGTGELFF

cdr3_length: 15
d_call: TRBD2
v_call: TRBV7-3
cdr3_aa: CASSLGVAGDNEQFF

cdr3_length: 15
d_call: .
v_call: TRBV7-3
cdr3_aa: CASSVRTASTDTQYF

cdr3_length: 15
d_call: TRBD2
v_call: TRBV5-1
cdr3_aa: CASSWGGASTDTQYF

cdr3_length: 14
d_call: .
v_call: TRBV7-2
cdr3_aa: CASSPTTLNSPLHF

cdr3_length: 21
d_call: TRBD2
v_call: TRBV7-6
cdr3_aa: CASSPLSARLAGGRDTGELFF

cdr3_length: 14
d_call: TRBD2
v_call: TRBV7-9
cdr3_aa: CASSSGGSSGEQYF

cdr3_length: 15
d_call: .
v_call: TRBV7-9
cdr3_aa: CASSPTGGNQETQYF

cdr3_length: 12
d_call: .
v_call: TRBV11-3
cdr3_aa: CASSSPTGELFF

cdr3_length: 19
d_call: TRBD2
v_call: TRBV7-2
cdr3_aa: CASSLYSGGAPSSTDTQYF

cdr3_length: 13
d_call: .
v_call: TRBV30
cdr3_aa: CAWSRQSNQPQHF

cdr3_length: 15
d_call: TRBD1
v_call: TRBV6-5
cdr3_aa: CASTADRVGYSPLHF

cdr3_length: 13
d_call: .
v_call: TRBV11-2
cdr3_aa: CASNSGHGTEAFF

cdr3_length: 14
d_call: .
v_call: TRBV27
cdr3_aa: CASSRDSPRNIQYF

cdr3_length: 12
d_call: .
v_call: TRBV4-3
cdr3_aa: CASSQVGSPLHF

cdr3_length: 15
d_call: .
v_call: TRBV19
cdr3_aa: CASSIPGAPAQPQHF

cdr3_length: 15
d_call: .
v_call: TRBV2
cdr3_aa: CASSERTDSNQPQHF

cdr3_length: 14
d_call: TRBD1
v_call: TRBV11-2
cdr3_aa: CASRLITGGPRQFF

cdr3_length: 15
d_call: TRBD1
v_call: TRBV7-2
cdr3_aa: CASAFVTGDNSPLHF

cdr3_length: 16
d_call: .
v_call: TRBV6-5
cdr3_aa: CASSYLFGGKNTEAFF

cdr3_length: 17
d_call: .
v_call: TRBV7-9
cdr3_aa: CASSLVSTWGDTDTQYF

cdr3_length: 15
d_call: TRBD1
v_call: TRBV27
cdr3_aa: CASSPPTGAGWEQFF

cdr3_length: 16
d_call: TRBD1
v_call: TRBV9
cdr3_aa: CASSARTGANGDTQYF

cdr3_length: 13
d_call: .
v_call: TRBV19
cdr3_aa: CASHVGGRDTIYF

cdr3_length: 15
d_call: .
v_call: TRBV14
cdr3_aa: CASSKGPGREETQYF

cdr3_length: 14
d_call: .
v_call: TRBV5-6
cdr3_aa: CASSFYSGKETQYF

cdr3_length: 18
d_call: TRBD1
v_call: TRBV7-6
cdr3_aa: CASSPEAAGGTYNQPQHF

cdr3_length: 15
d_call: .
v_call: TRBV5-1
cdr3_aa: CASSLAARGKETQYF

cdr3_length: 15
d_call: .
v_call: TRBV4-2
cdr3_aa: CASSQVLSGANVLTF

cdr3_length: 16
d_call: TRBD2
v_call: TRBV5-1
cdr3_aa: CASSLVAGGAQETQYF

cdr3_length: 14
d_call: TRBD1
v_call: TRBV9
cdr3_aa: CASSVGTGSDTQYF

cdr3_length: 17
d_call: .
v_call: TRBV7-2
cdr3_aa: CASSPKRILFGENGYTF